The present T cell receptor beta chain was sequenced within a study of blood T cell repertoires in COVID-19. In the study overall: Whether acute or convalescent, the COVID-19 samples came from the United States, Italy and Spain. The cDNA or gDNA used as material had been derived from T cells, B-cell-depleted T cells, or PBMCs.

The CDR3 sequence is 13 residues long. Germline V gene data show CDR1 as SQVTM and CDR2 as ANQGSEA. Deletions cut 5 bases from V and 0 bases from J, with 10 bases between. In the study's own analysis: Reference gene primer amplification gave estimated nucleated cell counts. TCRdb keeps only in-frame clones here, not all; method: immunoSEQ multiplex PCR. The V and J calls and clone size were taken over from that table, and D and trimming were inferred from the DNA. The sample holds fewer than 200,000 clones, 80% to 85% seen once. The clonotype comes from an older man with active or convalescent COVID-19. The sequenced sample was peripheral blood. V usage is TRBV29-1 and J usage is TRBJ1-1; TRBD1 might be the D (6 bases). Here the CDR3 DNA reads TGCAGCGTTTCCGACAGGTTGAACACTGAAGCTTTCTTT. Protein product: CSVSDRLNTEAFF.